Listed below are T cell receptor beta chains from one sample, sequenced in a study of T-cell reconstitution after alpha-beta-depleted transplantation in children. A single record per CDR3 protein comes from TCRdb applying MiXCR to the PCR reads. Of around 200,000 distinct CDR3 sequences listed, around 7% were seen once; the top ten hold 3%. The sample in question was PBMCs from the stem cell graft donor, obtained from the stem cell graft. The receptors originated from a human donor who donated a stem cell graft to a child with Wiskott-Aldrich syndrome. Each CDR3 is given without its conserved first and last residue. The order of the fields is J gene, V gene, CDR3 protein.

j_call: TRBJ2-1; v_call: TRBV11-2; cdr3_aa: ASSSGLAGRFYNEQF
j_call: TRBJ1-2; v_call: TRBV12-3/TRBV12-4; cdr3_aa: ASSFDSNYGYT
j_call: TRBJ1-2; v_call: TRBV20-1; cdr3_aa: SAITGGYT
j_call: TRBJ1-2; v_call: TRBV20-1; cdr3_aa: SASLGGNQNYGYT
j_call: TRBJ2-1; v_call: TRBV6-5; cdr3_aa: ASSYSRRGGYNEQF
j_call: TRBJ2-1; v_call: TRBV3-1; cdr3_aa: ASSQVSSGDNEQF
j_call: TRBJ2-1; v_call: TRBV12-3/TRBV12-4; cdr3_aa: ASSTRTSGNNEQF
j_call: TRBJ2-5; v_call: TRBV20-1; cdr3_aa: SARGSSRQETQY
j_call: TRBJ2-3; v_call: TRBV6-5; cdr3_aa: ASSYHRGDTQY
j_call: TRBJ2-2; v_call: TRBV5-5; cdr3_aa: ASSLGIPNTGELF
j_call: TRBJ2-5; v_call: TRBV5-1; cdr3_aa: ASSSTTFRLTGGETQY
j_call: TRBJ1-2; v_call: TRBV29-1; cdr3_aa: SVELGTGLYNYGYT
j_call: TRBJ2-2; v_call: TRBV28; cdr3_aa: ASSFTGGTGELF
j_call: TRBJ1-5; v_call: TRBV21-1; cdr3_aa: ASSNDRSSNQPQH
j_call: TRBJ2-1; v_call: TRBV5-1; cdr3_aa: ASSLTGLASNEQF
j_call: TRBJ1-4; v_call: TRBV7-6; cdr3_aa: ASSLRTEYNEKLF
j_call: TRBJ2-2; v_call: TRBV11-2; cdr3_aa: ASSFPRRGGSVVTGELF
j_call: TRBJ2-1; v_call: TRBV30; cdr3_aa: ASTDGFNNEQF
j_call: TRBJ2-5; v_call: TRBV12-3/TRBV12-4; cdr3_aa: ASSEGTTQGSTQY
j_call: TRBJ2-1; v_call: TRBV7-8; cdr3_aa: ASSSSGTNYNEQF
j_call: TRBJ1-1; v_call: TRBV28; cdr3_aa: ASRPGGENTEAF
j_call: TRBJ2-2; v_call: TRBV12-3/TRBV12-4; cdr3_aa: ASSRTSVPGELF